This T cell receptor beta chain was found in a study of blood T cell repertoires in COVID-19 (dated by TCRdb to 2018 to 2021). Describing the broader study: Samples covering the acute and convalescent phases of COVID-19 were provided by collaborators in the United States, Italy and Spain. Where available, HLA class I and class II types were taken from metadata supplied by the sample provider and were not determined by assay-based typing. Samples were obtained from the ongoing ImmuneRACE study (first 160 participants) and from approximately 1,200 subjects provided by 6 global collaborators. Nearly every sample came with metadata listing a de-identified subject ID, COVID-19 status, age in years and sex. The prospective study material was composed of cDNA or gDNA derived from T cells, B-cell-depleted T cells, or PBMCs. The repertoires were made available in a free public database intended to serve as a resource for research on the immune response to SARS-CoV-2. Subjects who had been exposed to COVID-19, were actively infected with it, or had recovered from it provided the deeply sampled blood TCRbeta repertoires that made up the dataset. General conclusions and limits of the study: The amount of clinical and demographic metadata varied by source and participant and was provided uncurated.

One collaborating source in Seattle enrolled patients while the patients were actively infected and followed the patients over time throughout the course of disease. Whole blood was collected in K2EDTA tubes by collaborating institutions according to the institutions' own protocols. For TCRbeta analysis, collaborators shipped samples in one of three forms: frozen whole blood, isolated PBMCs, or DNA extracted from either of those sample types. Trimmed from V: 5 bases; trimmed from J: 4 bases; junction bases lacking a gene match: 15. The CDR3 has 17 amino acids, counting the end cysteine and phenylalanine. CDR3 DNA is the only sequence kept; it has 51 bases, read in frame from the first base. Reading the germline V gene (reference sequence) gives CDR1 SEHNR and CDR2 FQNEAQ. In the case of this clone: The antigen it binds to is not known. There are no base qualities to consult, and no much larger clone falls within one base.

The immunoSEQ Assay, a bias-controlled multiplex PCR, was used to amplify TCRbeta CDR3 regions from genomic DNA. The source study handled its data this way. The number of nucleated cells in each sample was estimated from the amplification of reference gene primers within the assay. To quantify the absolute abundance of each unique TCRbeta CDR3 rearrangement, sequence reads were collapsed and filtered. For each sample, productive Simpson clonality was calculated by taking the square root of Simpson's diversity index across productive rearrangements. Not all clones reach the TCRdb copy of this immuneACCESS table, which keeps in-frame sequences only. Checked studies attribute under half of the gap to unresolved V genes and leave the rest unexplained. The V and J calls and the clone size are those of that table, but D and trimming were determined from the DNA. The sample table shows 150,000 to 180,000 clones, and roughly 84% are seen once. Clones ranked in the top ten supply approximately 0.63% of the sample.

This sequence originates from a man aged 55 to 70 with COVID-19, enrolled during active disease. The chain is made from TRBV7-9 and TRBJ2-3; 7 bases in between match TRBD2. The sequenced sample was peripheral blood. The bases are TGTGCCAGCAGCCCTCAGCGGGGACGCCGTACGGCAGATACGCAGTATTTT. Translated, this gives CASSPQRGRRTADTQYF. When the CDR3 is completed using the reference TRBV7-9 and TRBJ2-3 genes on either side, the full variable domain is DTGVSQNPRHKITKRGQNVTFRCDPISEHNRLYWYRQTLGQGPEFLTYFQNEAQLEKSRLLSDRFSAERPKGSFSTLEIQRTEQGDSAMYLCASSPQRGRRTADTQYFGPGTRLTVL.